This T cell receptor beta chain was observed in a study of shared clonotypes between healthy human individuals. Samples underwent the assay at deep level. Assay used: immunoSEQ multiplex PCR; TCRdb lists only in-frame clones, some missing. This table has 2 million to 2.5 million clones, approximately 90% appearing once. The CDR3 consists of 16 residues. CDR1 is SGDLS, CDR2 YYNGEE, per germline. V was clipped by 0 bases and J by 1 base, with 10 bases between them. The donors, healthy adults who were HIV-negative, had experienced no recent acute infections or vaccinations. Only one count was recorded for this clone. What it binds is unknown. Study-wide findings and caveats: Memory subsets generally showed lower estimated richness than naive subsets.

Sequences were obtained from naive CD4+ T cells from PBMCs. This sample's subset: CD45RA+ positively selected. This rearrangement joins TRBV9 to TRBJ1-4, with D tentatively TRBD1 (5 bases). This receptor was obtained from a man aged 18 to 29 in good health. Some clones in this sample may be carry-over from other donors' samples. The DNA for the CDR3 is TGTGCCAGCAGCGTAGGGCACAGGATAACTAATGAAAAACTGTTTTTT. It codes for CASSVGHRITNEKLFF.